This T cell receptor (beta chain) originates from a study of T cells in Graves' hyperthyroidism and ophthalmopathy. Study summary: It was at initial diagnosis, before any treatment, that peripheral blood was collected. General observations from the study: Peripheral blood also featured most of the thyroid clonotypes expanded above 0.001.

This clonotype was seen more than once but under ten times. Its antigen is as yet unknown. One end of the junction is discordant with germline, which a read error may explain. TCR beta CDR3 regions were amplified from RNA. During a first-round RT-PCR of the TCR CDR3, the HTBI primer set was used. Each CDR3 protein is one row after TCRdb ran MiXCR on the multiplex PCR reads. The sample has about 700,000 distinct CDR3 sequences, 14% seen once. Diagnoses were established using clinical symptoms, serum thyroxine and TRAb, thyroid ultrasound and orbital computed tomography. The PBMCs were sourced from fresh peripheral blood (more than 9 ml). Germline CDR1 and CDR2: SNHLY and FYNNEI. This CDR3 is built from 13 residues.

V and J are TRBV2 and TRBJ2-7; possible D gene TRBD1, 6 bases. The TCR was taken from a woman between 18 and 30 years old with Graves' hyperthyroidism. Sequences were obtained from blood. CDR3: CTSGRDISYEQYF. The CDR3 DNA sequence: TGTACCAGCGGCCGGGACATTTCCTACGAGCAGTACTTC.